This entry lists 24 T cell receptor beta chains sequenced from one sample in a study of OX40 agonist ivuxolimab in advanced cancers. Profiled with immunoSEQ multiplex PCR; TCRdb holds only in-frame clones, not every one. This sample has fewer than 30,000 clones, with around 90% found just once. The source was CD4+ or CD8+ T cells sorted from blood, collected in a trial of the OX40 agonist ivuxolimab. The receptors come from an adult with an advanced solid tumor such as melanoma, head and neck, liver or kidney cancer.

The chain uses TRBV29-1 and TRBJ2-1; 9 bases align to TRBD2. CDR3 length: 15 residues. Germline loops: CDR1 SQVTM, CDR2 ANQGSEA. The V and J ends lost 1 base and 6 bases, in that order; junction bases with no gene match: 7. CDR3 amino acids: CSVEALSGSGNEQFF. For the CDR3, the DNA is TGCAGCGTTGAAGCCCTTAGCGGGAGTGGCAATGAGCAGTTCTTC.

The CDR3 DNA reads TGTGCCTGGAGTTATCAGGGGGGAACCTACGAGCAGTACTTC. Its protein product is CAWSYQGGTYEQYF. This sequence joins TRBV30 and TRBJ2-7; D may be TRBD1 (7 bases). The CDR3 length is 14 residues. V gave up 2 bases and J gave up 2 bases, with 13 bases separating them. The V gene's germline CDR1 is GTSNPN and CDR2 SVGIG (reference sequence).

The chain links TRBV27 to TRBJ2-7; 7 bases line up with TRBD1. Germline-derived CDR1 and CDR2 are MNHEY and SMNVEV (reference sequence). The trim removed 5 bases at V and 6 bases at J, leaving 1 base unmatched. The CDR3 spans 11 residues. Written as DNA, the CDR3 is TGTGCCAGCAGTACAGGGGTCGAGCAGTACTTC. This codes for CASSTGVEQYF.

This chain links TRBV6-5 with TRBJ2-5, with D tentatively TRBD1 (7 bases). V lost 7 bases to trimming and J lost 4 bases, with 10 bases between them. The germline V gene has CDR1 MNHEY and CDR2 SVGAGI. The length of the CDR3 is 12 residues. CDR3 nucleotides: TGTGCCAGCACAGGGGGGAGAGAGACCCAGTACTTC. Its translation is CASTGGRETQYF.

This chain joins TRBV28 and TRBJ2-1, with D tentatively TRBD1 or TRBD2 (6 bases each). Trimming stripped 5 bases from V and 7 bases from J, with 18 bases between. The V gene's germline CDR1 is MDHEN and CDR2 SYDVKM. The length of the CDR3 is 15 residues. Here the CDR3 reads CASSPSGGLRNEQFF. The DNA for the CDR3 is TGTGCCAGCAGTCCCTCCGGGGGCCTCCGTAATGAGCAGTTCTTC.

Written as DNA, the CDR3 is TGTGCCAGCAGTAGAGGGGAAACCGGGGAGCTGTTTTTT. Residues: CASSRGETGELFF. The chain recombines TRBV5-4 with TRBJ2-2; TRBD1 or TRBD2 may be the D gene (5 bases each). V was trimmed by 5 bases and J by 5 bases, leaving 10 bases between them. From germline, CDR1 is SGHNT and CDR2 YYREEE (reference sequence). This CDR3 region has 13 residues.

This sequence joins TRBV28 and TRBJ2-3; tentatively, D is TRBD1 (6 bases). V was pared by 3 bases and J by 6 bases, with 7 bases between. CDR3 length: 12 amino acids. Germline V gives CDR1 MDHEN, CDR2 SYDVKM. Written as DNA, the CDR3 is TGTGCCAGCAGTTTTAGGGGGGATACGCAGTATTTT. It specifies CASSFRGDTQYF.

The chain combines TRBV29-1 with TRBJ2-7; D is uncertain. This CDR3 has 13 amino acids. V was clipped by 3 bases and J by 6 bases, with 15 bases between them. CDR1 and CDR2 (germline): SQVTM, ANQGSEA. The CDR3 spells CSVDDIAMGEQYF. The CDR3 DNA sequence: TGCAGCGTTGACGATATAGCAATGGGCGAGCAGTACTTC.

The genes are TRBV5-8 and TRBJ2-3; the D call may be TRBD1 or TRBD2 (5 bases each). The CDR3 loop spans 16 amino acids. V shed 3 bases and J shed 0 bases, with 14 bases lying between them. Germline V CDR1 and CDR2: SGHTS, YDEGEE. The CDR3 sequence: CASSSRGATSTDTQYF. The CDR3 DNA reads as TGTGCCAGCAGCTCCCGAGGGGCCACTAGCACAGATACGCAGTATTTT. The variable domain in full, completed from reference TRBV5-8 and TRBJ2-3, reads EAGVTQSPTHLIKTRGQQATLRCSPISGHTSVYWYQQALGLGLQFLLWYDEGEERNRGNFPPRFSGRQFPNYSSELNVNALELEDSALYLCASSSRGATSTDTQYFGPGTRLTVL.

The chain links TRBV25-1 to TRBJ1-2; D remains ambiguous. The germline gives CDR1 MGHDK, CDR2 SYGVNS. There are 16 residues in the CDR3. The V end was cut by 3 bases, the J end by 4 bases, with 18 bases between. CDR3 protein: CASSDIGGKLIYGYTF. The CDR3 nucleotides read TGTGCCAGCAGTGACATCGGAGGGAAGCTAATCTATGGCTACACCTTC.

The chain joins TRBV2 to TRBJ1-2; D is unclear. There are 12 residues in the CDR3. From germline, CDR1 is SNHLY and CDR2 FYNNEI. V lost 3 bases and J lost 0, with 2 bases in between. The CDR3 protein is CASSDPNYGYTF. In DNA form, the CDR3 reads TGTGCCAGCAGTGATCCTAACTATGGCTACACCTTC.

V usage is TRBV10-3 and J usage is TRBJ1-2; no clear D gene. CDR1 and CDR2 from the germline V gene are ENHRY and SYGVKD. The CDR3 loop spans 13 amino acids. V was clipped by 3 bases and J by 4 bases, with 9 bases between them. The DNA of the CDR3 is TGTGCCATCAGTGAAGGCGGAGGCTATGGCTACACCTTC. Translation: CAISEGGGYGYTF.

This chain uses TRBV2 with TRBJ2-2, with D perhaps TRBD2 (6 bases). V was trimmed by 8 bases and J by 4 bases, leaving 11 bases between them. The V gene's germline CDR1 is SNHLY and CDR2 FYNNEI. This CDR3 spans 13 amino acids. In DNA, the CDR3 is TGTGCCAGCGTACGGGGGAGCACCGGGGAGCTGTTTTTT. Its protein is CASVRGSTGELFF.

The CDR3 bases are TGCGCCAGCAGCGGGACCAACAATGAGCAGTTCTTC. Translated, it gives CASSGTNNEQFF. V and J are TRBV5-1 and TRBJ2-1, with D perhaps matching TRBD1 or TRBD2 (5 bases each). The CDR3 contains 12 residues. V was clipped by 4 bases and J by 5 bases, with 7 bases between them. Germline V gene lookup returns CDR1 SGHRS and CDR2 YFSETQ.

This rearrangement joins TRBV7-9 to TRBJ1-1; D gene unclear. The CDR3 consists of 11 residues. Trimming removed 1 base at V and 6 bases at J, with 3 bases between. Germline V gene data show CDR1 as SEHNR and CDR2 as FQNEAQ (reference sequence). The CDR3 DNA is TGTGCCAGCAGCTTAGTGCCTGAAGCTTTCTTT. Translated: CASSLVPEAFF.

J is TRBJ1-5 and V is TRBV27; maybe TRBD1 (6 bases). The CDR3 has 13 amino acids. Germline V gene data show CDR1 as MNHEY and CDR2 as SMNVEV (reference sequence). V shed 6 bases and J shed 6 bases, with 12 bases lying between them. This chain's CDR3 is CASSLGGGQPQHF. As DNA, the CDR3 is TGTGCCAGCAGCTTGGGGGGCGGTCAGCCCCAGCATTTT.

The chain carries TRBV7-2 and TRBJ1-5; 8 nucleotides align to TRBD1. The CDR3 consists of 17 residues. Trimming removed 4 bases from V and 3 bases from J; junction bases left unmatched: 11. Looked up from germline, CDR1 is SGHTA and CDR2 is FQGNSA. The CDR3 protein is CASSSTPGQAYNQPQHF. The CDR3 DNA reads TGTGCCAGCAGCTCAACCCCGGGACAGGCTTACAATCAGCCCCAGCATTTT.

The chain is built from TRBV10-2 and TRBJ1-2; TRBD1 is a possible D gene (5 bases). The ends were cut back, 0 bases at V and 2 bases at J, with 10 bases in the middle. The germline V gene has CDR1 WSHSY and CDR2 SAAADI. The CDR3 contains 15 residues. The CDR3 reads CASSESGHLNYGYTF. For the CDR3, the DNA is TGCGCCAGCAGTGAGTCGGGGCACCTCAACTATGGCTACACCTTC.

The chain employs TRBV4-3 and TRBJ2-3, with 9 bases that match TRBD2. With V trimmed by 0 bases and J by 2 bases, 12 bases remained unmatched. CDR1 is LGHNA, CDR2 YSLEER, per germline. CDR3 length: 19 amino acids. The CDR3 spells CASSQESGGLGLNTDTQYF. The CDR3 DNA sequence: TGCGCCAGCAGCCAAGAAAGCGGGGGGCTCGGACTCAACACAGATACGCAGTATTTT.

The V gene is TRBV19, the J gene TRBJ2-3; D remains unclear. The CDR3 spans 14 residues. The V end was cut by 5 bases, the J end by 4 bases, with 13 bases between. CDR1 LNHDA and CDR2 SQIVND come from the germline V gene (reference sequence). CDR3 loop: CASSAQQKADTQYF. In DNA, the CDR3 is TGTGCCAGTAGTGCGCAGCAGAAGGCAGATACGCAGTATTTT.

The gene calls are TRBV9 and TRBJ1-5, with 8 bases lining up with TRBD1. The CDR3 spans 14 residues. The V gene end was trimmed by 3 bases and the J gene end by 3 bases; junction bases not matched to a gene: 2. From germline, CDR1 is SGDLS and CDR2 YYNGEE. CDR3 DNA: TGTGCCAGCAGCGCGACAGGGGCCAATCAGCCCCAGCATTTT. Its protein is CASSATGANQPQHF. Variable domain in full (rest from reference TRBV9 and TRBJ1-5): DSGVTQTPKHLITATGQRVTLRCSPRSGDLSVYWYQQSLDQGLQFLIQYYNGEERAKGNILERFSAQQFPDLHSELNLSSLELGDSALYFCASSATGANQPQHFGDGTRLSIL.

The chain links TRBV19 to TRBJ1-5; D is uncertain. The CDR3 consists of 15 residues. The germline CDR1 and CDR2 sequences are LNHDA and SQIVND (reference sequence). V lost 3 bases and J lost 2, with 11 bases in between. CDR3 nucleotide sequence: TGTGCCAGTAGTATTTGGGAGAGGGGCAATCAGCCCCAGCATTTT. This encodes CASSIWERGNQPQHF.

CDR3: CASSYSVQGDEQYF. CDR3 sequence (DNA): TGTGCCAGCAGTTACTCGGTTCAAGGGGACGAGCAGTACTTC. J is TRBJ2-7 and V is TRBV6-5; maybe TRBD1 (5 bases). The CDR3 sequence is 14 residues long. Germline V lookup: CDR1 MNHEY, CDR2 SVGAGI. V dropped 0 bases and J dropped 5 bases, with 11 bases sitting between them.

This clone was observed once. The chain carries TRBV9 and TRBJ2-2, with D possibly being TRBD2 (6 bases). Trimming removed 3 bases from V and 4 bases from J, with 13 bases in between. Germline CDR1 SGDLS, CDR2 YYNGEE. This CDR3 contains 15 residues. CDR3 sequence reads: CASSGGVSGTGELFF. The CDR3 nucleotides read TGTGCCAGCAGCGGCGGGGTCTCGGGCACCGGGGAGCTGTTTTTT.